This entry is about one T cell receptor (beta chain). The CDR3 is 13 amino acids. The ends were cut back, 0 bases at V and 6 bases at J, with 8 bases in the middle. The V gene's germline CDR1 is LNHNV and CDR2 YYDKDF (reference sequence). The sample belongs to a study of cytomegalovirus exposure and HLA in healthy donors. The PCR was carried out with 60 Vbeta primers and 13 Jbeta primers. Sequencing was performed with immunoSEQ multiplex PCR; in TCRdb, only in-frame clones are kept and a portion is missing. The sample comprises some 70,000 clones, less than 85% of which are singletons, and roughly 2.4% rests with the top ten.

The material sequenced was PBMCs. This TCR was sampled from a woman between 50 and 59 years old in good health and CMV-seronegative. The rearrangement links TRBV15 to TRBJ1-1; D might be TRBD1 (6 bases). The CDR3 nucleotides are TGTGCCACCAGCAGAGACAGGGGCTCTGAAGCTTTCTTT. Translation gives CATSRDRGSEAFF.